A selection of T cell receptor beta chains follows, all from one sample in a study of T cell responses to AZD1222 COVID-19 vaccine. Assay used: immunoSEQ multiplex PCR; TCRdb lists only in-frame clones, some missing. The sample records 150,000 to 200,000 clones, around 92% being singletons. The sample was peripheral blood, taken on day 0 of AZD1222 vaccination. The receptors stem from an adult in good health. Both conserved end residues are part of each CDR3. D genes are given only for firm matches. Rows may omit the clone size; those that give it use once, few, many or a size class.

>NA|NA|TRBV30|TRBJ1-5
TGTGCCTGGGGACAGAACCAGGATCAGCCCCAGCATTTT
CAWGQNQDQPQHF
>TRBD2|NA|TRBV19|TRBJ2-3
TGTGCCAGTACCCGCGAGTCGGGAGGGACCCGGGGCAGTTCGCAGTATTTT
CASTRESGGTRGSSQYF
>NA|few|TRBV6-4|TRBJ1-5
TGTGCCAGCAGTGACTCCCTAGGCCAGCCCCAGCATTTT
CASSDSLGQPQHF
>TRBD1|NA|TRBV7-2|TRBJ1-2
TGTGCCAGCAGCTTAGTAGAGGCTTCAGGGGGCGGTAACTACACCTTC
CASSLVEASGGGNYTF
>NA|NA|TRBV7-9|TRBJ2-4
TGTGCCAGCAGCTCCTCCCCCCAGGCCAAAAACATTCAGTACTTC
CASSSSPQAKNIQYF
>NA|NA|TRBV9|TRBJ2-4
TGTGCCAGCAGCGGCCCGGACAGGGAGGGCAAAAACATTCAGTACTTC
CASSGPDREGKNIQYF
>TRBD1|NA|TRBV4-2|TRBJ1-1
TGTGCCAGCAGCCAAGCACACTACAGGGGGCGCGGTGAGGCTTTCTTT
CASSQAHYRGRGEAFF
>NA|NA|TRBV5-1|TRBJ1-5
TGCGCCAGCAGCTTTGGGGACGATCAGCCCCAGCATTTT
CASSFGDDQPQHF
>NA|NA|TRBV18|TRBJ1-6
TGTGCCAGCTCACCGAGACAGAAGGAAAATTCACCCCTCCACTTT
CASSPRQKENSPLHF
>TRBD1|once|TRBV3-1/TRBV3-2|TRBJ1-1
TGTGCCAGCAGCCCCACCGGGACAGGAATGAACACTGAAGCTTTCTTT
CASSPTGTGMNTEAFF
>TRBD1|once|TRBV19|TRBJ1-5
TGTGCCAGTAGTATAGGGACAGGCCGGGGCCTAGGAAGTCAGCCCCAGCATTTT
CASSIGTGRGLGSQPQHF
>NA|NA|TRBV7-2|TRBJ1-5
TGTGCCAGCAGCTTAGACAGGTTGAGCAATCAGCCCCAGCATTTT
CASSLDRLSNQPQHF
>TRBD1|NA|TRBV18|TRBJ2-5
TGTGCCAGCTCAGGACAGGAGCTCCAAGAGACCCAGTACTTC
CASSGQELQETQYF
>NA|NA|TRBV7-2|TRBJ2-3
TGTGCCAGCAGCTTAAAGTCTACGGGAGATACGCAGTATTTT
CASSLKSTGDTQYF
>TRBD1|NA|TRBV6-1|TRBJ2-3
TGTGCCAGCAGTGAAGCCTCTACCGGGACAGGTTCATTAGATACGCAGTATTTT
CASSEASTGTGSLDTQYF